The next 6 T cell receptor beta chains were all read from a single sample in a study of cytomegalovirus exposure and HLA in healthy donors. Vbeta (60) and Jbeta (13) primers were used in the PCR. TCRdb's copy holds only in-frame clones and misses some; the assay was immunoSEQ multiplex PCR. Among 200,000 or so clones, over 80% were seen once, and the ten largest hold 6.3%. The source material was PBMCs. These TCRs come from a man aged 40-50 years in good health and CMV-seropositive.

The chain joins TRBV11-2 to TRBJ1-4; no firm D call. Germline values: CDR1 SGHAT, CDR2 FQNNGV. V was shortened by 0 bases and J by 7 bases, with 6 bases between the two germline ends. This CDR3 is 13 amino acids long. CDR3 nucleotides: TGTGCCAGCAGCTTAGACAGGCTTGAAAAACTGTTTTTT. It encodes CASSLDRLEKLFF.

The CDR3, as DNA: TGTGCCAGTAGCACTGACCGGGACAGCTTTTCACCCCTCCACTTT. Translated, it gives CASSTDRDSFSPLHF. The chain carries TRBV19 and TRBJ1-6; the match to TRBD1 covers 7 bases. The germline V gene has CDR1 LNHDA and CDR2 SQIVND (reference sequence). V lost 6 bases, J lost 9 bases, and 11 bases stayed unmatched. CDR3 length: 15 residues. Variable domain in full (rest from reference TRBV19 and TRBJ1-6): DGGITQSPKYLFRKEGQNVTLSCEQNLNHDAMYWYRQDPGQGLRLIYYSQIVNDFQKGDIAEGYSVSREKKESFPLTVTSAQKNPTAFYLCASSTDRDSFSPLHFGNGTRLTVT.

The chain has TRBV14 and TRBJ2-3; D might be TRBD2 (6 bases). V was pared by 3 bases and J by 1 base, with 8 bases between. The CDR3 sequence is 14 residues long. Germline V gene lookup returns CDR1 SGHDN and CDR2 FVKESK. DNA for the CDR3: TGTGCCAGCAGCCACGGCGGGGGCACAGATACGCAGTATTTT. It specifies CASSHGGGTDTQYF.

This clone was recorded only once. The rearrangement joins TRBV6-4 to TRBJ1-1; D is perhaps TRBD1 (5 bases). Germline-derived CDR1 and CDR2 are MRHNA and SNTAGT. Trimming left V 5 bases short and J 1 base short, with 14 bases between. The CDR3 length is 15 residues. CDR3 in amino acids: CASSPAGGTNTEAFF. Here the CDR3 DNA reads TGTGCCAGCAGTCCCGCGGGGGGAACGAACACTGAAGCTTTCTTT.

This clone was detected once. The genes are TRBV5-8 and TRBJ2-1; a possible D gene is TRBD1 (6 bases). V was cut by 4 bases and J by 7 bases, with 9 bases left in between. Germline CDR1 SGHTS, CDR2 YDEGEE. The CDR3 length is 12 residues. The CDR3: CASSIQGNEQFF. CDR3 sequence (DNA): TGTGCCAGCAGCATACAGGGAAATGAGCAGTTCTTC.

The rearrangement uses TRBV4-2 and TRBJ1-2; unclear D gene. Germline V gene data show CDR1 as LGHNA and CDR2 as YNFKEQ. Trimming took off 0 bases at V and 2 bases at J, with 13 bases between the two ends. This CDR3 contains 16 residues. The CDR3 here is CASSQDYPTENYGYTF. The CDR3 DNA is TGTGCCAGCAGCCAAGATTACCCTACAGAAAACTATGGCTACACCTTC.